These T cell receptor beta chains were read from a single sample in a study of blood T cell repertoires in COVID-19. This table comes from immunoSEQ multiplex PCR, and its TCRdb copy is limited to in-frame clones, with some not included. The sample lists about 220,000 clones, approximately 86% seen once, with around 15% in the top ten. Material for sequencing was PBMCs or T cells enriched from blood (not recorded which). All receptors derive from a woman aged 45-65 years with acute COVID-19. Both conserved end residues are part of each CDR3. The order of the fields is J gene, V gene, D gene, CDR3 length, clone size, CDR3 protein, CDR3 DNA. D genes are given only for firm matches. The size field is filled for only some rows; it gives once, few, many or a size class.

TRBJ2-3,TRBV30,TRBD2,15,.,CAWSIAGGGTDTQYF,TGTGCCTGGAGTATAGCGGGAGGGGGAACAGATACGCAGTATTTT
TRBJ2-7,TRBV6-5,.,14,.,CASSYSSSSYEQYF,TGTGCCAGCAGTTACTCGAGCTCTTCCTACGAGCAGTACTTC
TRBJ1-5,TRBV18,.,14,once,CASSPGARNQPQHF,TGTGCCAGCTCACCAGGAGCGCGCAATCAGCCCCAGCATTTT
TRBJ2-3,TRBV12-3/TRBV12-4,.,12,.,CASSPNTDTQYF,TGTGCCAGCAGTCCCAACACAGATACGCAGTATTTT
TRBJ2-3,TRBV18,TRBD2,16,once,CASSPPGTSGKDTQYF,TGTGCCAGCTCCCCCCCCGGGACTAGCGGGAAAGATACGCAGTATTTT
TRBJ2-3,TRBV7-8,TRBD2,14,once,CASSLAGRGVTQYF,TGTGCCAGCAGCTTAGCCGGGAGGGGGGTTACGCAGTATTTT
TRBJ1-5,TRBV28,.,13,once,CASSINSNQPQHF,TGTGCCAGCAGTATAAATAGCAATCAGCCCCAGCATTTT
TRBJ2-3,TRBV24-1,.,13,.,CATSDPGTDTQYF,TGTGCCACCAGTGACCCCGGGACAGATACGCAGTATTTT
TRBJ2-7,TRBV27,TRBD2,12,.,CASGGGFGEQYF,TGTGCCAGCGGGGGGGGGTTCGGCGAGCAGTACTTC
TRBJ1-5,TRBV3-1/TRBV3-2,TRBD1,15,.,CASSQEQGGGQPQHF,TGTGCCAGCAGCCAAGAACAGGGGGGAGGGCAGCCCCAGCATTTT
TRBJ2-7,TRBV30,TRBD1,21,.,CAWSVQVLGTGDWLNSWEQYF,TGTGCCTGGAGTGTACAAGTATTGGGGACAGGGGATTGGCTCAACTCGTGGGAGCAGTACTTC
TRBJ2-7,TRBV2,.,14,few,CASHPGPNAGEQYF,TGTGCCAGCCATCCGGGCCCTAACGCGGGGGAGCAGTACTTC
TRBJ2-1,TRBV6-5,.,13,.,CASSYSPGVDQFF,TGTGCCAGCAGTTACAGTCCGGGGGTAGACCAGTTCTTC
TRBJ2-3,TRBV28,TRBD1,16,.,CASSHAGTGDTDTQYF,TGTGCCAGCAGTCACGCCGGGACAGGGGACACAGATACGCAGTATTTT
TRBJ1-1,TRBV2,.,13,few,CASSETAYTEAFF,TGTGCCAGCAGCGAGACAGCCTACACTGAAGCTTTCTTT
TRBJ2-1,TRBV12-5,TRBD2,15,.,CASGLTSGWGNEQFF,TGTGCTAGTGGCCTGACTAGCGGGTGGGGCAATGAGCAGTTCTTC
TRBJ2-3,TRBV7-3,.,13,once,CASSGRGRDTQYF,TGTGCCAGCAGCGGTAGGGGTCGGGATACGCAGTATTTT
TRBJ1-1,TRBV11-2,TRBD1,12,.,CASRGLQGGAFF,TGTGCCAGCAGGGGGTTACAGGGGGGCGCTTTCTTT
TRBJ2-7,TRBV27,.,14,.,CASSLKRVAYEQYF,TGTGCCAGCAGTTTAAAACGGGTAGCGTACGAGCAGTACTTC
TRBJ1-4,TRBV18,.,14,.,CASSQDRGREKLFF,TGTGCCAGCTCACAAGACAGAGGAAGGGAAAAACTGTTTTTT
TRBJ1-5,TRBV6-5,.,14,.,CASSSRYSNQPQHF,TGTGCCAGCAGTTCCAGGTATAGCAATCAGCCCCAGCATTTT
TRBJ2-7,TRBV5-1,TRBD1,17,.,CASSGGVGQGASYEQYF,TGCGCCAGCAGCGGTGGGGTGGGACAGGGGGCATCGTACGAGCAGTACTTC
TRBJ2-1,TRBV11-3,.,15,.,CASSSSGRRDNEQFF,TGTGCCAGCAGCTCTTCGGGACGGAGGGACAATGAGCAGTTCTTC
TRBJ1-3,TRBV2,TRBD1,13,.,CASQGAAGNTIYF,TGTGCCAGCCAGGGGGCGGCTGGAAACACCATATATTTT
TRBJ1-4,TRBV9,.,16,once,CASSVRPDSGGRELFF,TGTGCCAGCAGCGTGCGACCAGACAGCGGAGGGAGAGAACTGTTTTTT
TRBJ2-1,TRBV19,.,13,.,CASSIDPRNEQFF,TGTGCCAGTAGTATAGATCCCAGAAATGAGCAGTTCTTC
TRBJ2-7,TRBV6-5,TRBD1,14,.,CASSQTGGRNEQYF,TGTGCCAGCAGTCAAACAGGGGGTAGGAACGAGCAGTACTTC
TRBJ2-7,TRBV28,.,12,.,CASSLRAYEQYF,TGTGCCAGCAGTTTACGGGCCTACGAGCAGTACTTC
TRBJ2-7,TRBV7-9,TRBD2,15,.,CASSWGRAGADEQYF,TGTGCCAGCAGCTGGGGCAGGGCGGGAGCAGACGAGCAGTACTTC
TRBJ2-2,TRBV9,.,15,.,CASSIRWGSTGELFF,TGTGCCAGCAGCATCAGATGGGGCTCCACCGGGGAGCTGTTTTTT
TRBJ1-1,TRBV19,.,13,few,CASSRGQRAKAFF,TGTGCCAGTAGTAGAGGACAGAGGGCGAAGGCTTTCTTT
TRBJ2-1,TRBV19,.,15,.,CASSIGARGSNEQFF,TGTGCCAGTAGTATAGGTGCCAGGGGATCTAATGAGCAGTTCTTC
TRBJ2-1,TRBV19,TRBD1,14,.,CASSAWDSYNEQFF,TGTGCCAGTAGTGCCTGGGACAGTTACAATGAGCAGTTCTTC
TRBJ1-1,TRBV18,.,15,.,CASSPAYSRNTEAFF,TGTGCCAGCTCACCGGCCTACAGTAGGAACACTGAAGCTTTCTTT
TRBJ2-7,TRBV5-1,TRBD1,15,.,CASSPLTGVTYEQYF,TGCGCCAGCAGCCCGCTGACAGGGGTGACTTACGAGCAGTACTTC
TRBJ2-5,TRBV7-8,TRBD1,15,.,CASSRGGQGAETQYF,TGTGCCAGCAGCCGAGGGGGACAGGGGGCGGAGACCCAGTACTTC
TRBJ1-5,TRBV19,TRBD1,14,.,CASRTGYSNQPQHF,TGTGCCAGTAGGACAGGGTATAGCAATCAGCCCCAGCATTTT
TRBJ2-7,TRBV6-5,.,14,.,CASSYQGGIYEQYF,TGTGCCAGCAGTTACCAGGGGGGAATTTACGAGCAGTACTTC
TRBJ1-1,TRBV19,.,15,.,CASSIAEGLFTEAFF,TGTGCCAGTAGTATAGCCGAAGGACTGTTCACTGAAGCTTTCTTT
TRBJ1-4,TRBV25-1,.,13,few,CASSVQGREKLFF,TGTGCCAGCAGTGTCCAGGGCCGTGAAAAACTGTTTTTT
TRBJ2-5,TRBV7-2,.,14,many,CASSPPAPRETQYF,TGTGCCAGCAGCCCCCCGGCTCCTAGGGAGACCCAGTACTTC
TRBJ1-6,TRBV6-6,.,15,.,CASSYLPSANSPLHF,TGTGCCAGCAGTTACCTTCCCAGTGCAAATTCACCCCTCCACTTT
TRBJ1-2,TRBV5-1,TRBD1,14,.,CASSAGQTYYGYTF,TGCGCCAGCAGCGCGGGACAGACTTATTATGGCTACACCTTC
TRBJ2-1,TRBV13,.,16,.,CASSFRYWEQPSEQFF,TGTGCCAGCAGCTTTAGGTATTGGGAGCAACCGTCTGAGCAGTTCTTC
TRBJ2-2,TRBV9,.,13,.,CASSPGEGGELFF,TGTGCCAGCAGCCCAGGGGAGGGCGGGGAGCTGTTTTTT
TRBJ2-2,TRBV14,.,13,once,CASSQTFGGELFF,TGTGCCAGCAGCCAAACCTTCGGCGGGGAGCTGTTTTTT
TRBJ1-3,TRBV28,TRBD1,14,once,CASQDRTSGNTIYF,TGTGCCAGTCAGGACAGGACCTCTGGAAACACCATATATTTT
TRBJ1-1,TRBV27,.,15,.,CASSLYLSLNTEAFF,TGTGCCAGCAGTTTATACTTAAGTCTGAACACTGAAGCTTTCTTT
TRBJ1-1,TRBV7-9,.,12,.,CASSPRNTEAFF,TGTGCCAGCAGCCCCCGTAACACTGAAGCTTTCTTT
TRBJ2-3,TRBV3-1/TRBV3-2,.,15,.,CASSRGDLSTDTQYF,TGTGCCAGCAGCCGGGGGGATCTAAGCACAGATACGCAGTATTTT
TRBJ2-4,TRBV5-1,.,16,.,CASSLDVSRAKNIQYF,TGCGCCAGCAGCTTGGATGTGTCGCGAGCCAAAAACATTCAGTACTTC
TRBJ1-2,TRBV27,.,15,.,CASSFTGGSNYGYTF,TGTGCCAGCAGTTTTACGGGGGGCAGTAACTATGGCTACACCTTC
TRBJ1-1,TRBV5-1,.,15,once,CASSRLGAQGTEAFF,TGCGCCAGCAGCCGGCTGGGGGCGCAGGGCACTGAAGCTTTCTTT
TRBJ1-2,TRBV5-5,.,14,once,CASSLAGGDYGYTF,TGTGCCAGCAGCTTGGCGGGGGGGGACTATGGCTACACCTTC
TRBJ2-2,TRBV28,.,12,.,CASSLLVGELFF,TGTGCCAGCAGCCTTCTCGTCGGGGAGCTGTTTTTT